This entry is about one TCR beta chain. Its antigen is still unknown. Per-base quality was not reported, and no clone a single base away is much larger than it. The immunoSEQ Assay, a bias-controlled multiplex PCR, was used to amplify TCRbeta CDR3 regions from genomic DNA. The original pipeline was this. The number of nucleated cells in each sample was estimated by amplification of reference gene primers within the assay. Sequence reads were collapsed and filtered to measure the absolute abundance of every unique TCRbeta CDR3 rearrangement. For each sample, productive Simpson clonality was calculated as the square root of Simpson's diversity index over productive rearrangements. TCRdb re-hosts the immuneACCESS table, in-frame sequences only. Its copies lack some clones; in the studies checked, an unresolved V gene accounts for under half of them, and the cause for the rest is not known. The DNA gave D and trimming, while V, J and clone size come from that table. The sample data list a few hundred thousand clones, and about nine tenths of these were observed just once. Of the sample, about 3% is held by the ten largest clones.

The source of the sample is a study of blood T cell repertoires in COVID-19 (dated by TCRdb to the early 2020s). About the full investigation: Samples from collaborators originated in the United States, Italy and Spain and spanned both the acute and convalescent phases of COVID-19. The prospective study material was composed of cDNA or gDNA derived from T cells, B-cell-depleted T cells, or PBMCs. The dataset comprised deeply sampled blood TCRbeta repertoires from subjects exposed to, actively infected with, or recovered from COVID-19. A freely available public database, intended as a resource for researchers studying the immune response to SARS-CoV-2, is where the repertoires were released. The samples were drawn from the first 160 participants of the ongoing ImmuneRACE study and from 950 to 1,500 subjects provided by 6 global collaborators. The sample metadata nearly always contained a de-identified subject ID, COVID-19 status, age in years and sex. Where available, HLA class I and class II types were obtained from metadata supplied by the sample provider rather than from assay-based typing.

CDR1 and CDR2 are drawn from the germline V gene: SQVTM, ANQGSEA. Including the terminal cysteine and phenylalanine, the CDR3 comprises 14 residues. CDR3 DNA only is kept here, 42 bases in frame from base 1. The trim is 4 bases for V and 6 bases for J, with a gap of 17 bases between the germline ends. The research as a whole found: The quantity of clinical and demographic metadata differed by source and by participant and was supplied without curation.

Whole blood was collected in K2EDTA tubes by collaborating institutions according to the institutions' own protocols. For TCRbeta analysis, collaborators shipped samples as frozen whole blood, isolated PBMCs, or DNA extracted from either of those sample types. Input material: peripheral blood. The TCR originated in a woman aged 30 to 39 with active or convalescent COVID-19. This receptor chain uses TRBV29-1 and TRBJ2-3; possibly the D gene is TRBD1, per 6 matching bases. The CDR3 has the sequence CSVAKGLRGDTQYF. The base sequence is TGCAGCGTTGCAAAGGGCCTTAGGGGGGATACGCAGTATTTT.